This record concerns one T cell receptor beta chain sequence. This sample was included in a study of patients and donors after allogeneic stem cell transplantation. One entry per CDR3 protein results from TCRdb running MiXCR on the RT-PCR reads. The sample shows about a million distinct CDR3 sequences, about a sixth of them seen only once. This CDR3 is built from 17 residues. Germline lookup yields CDR1 LGHNA and CDR2 YSLEER. V was pared by 1 base and J by 7 bases, with 19 bases between. This TCR derives from a human donor who was either an allogeneic HSCT recipient or a stem cell or donor lymphocyte infusion donor (not recorded which). It is not recorded whose cells these are; they may come from a transplant donor. Specimen: blood, either unsorted or a sorted T cell fraction (not recorded which). The chain combines TRBV4-3 with TRBJ2-2, with D tentatively TRBD1 (6 bases). The CDR3 nucleotides are TGCGCCAGCAGCCAAGGCCACCCCGGTGGGGACAACGGGGAGCTGTTTTTT. Translating gives CASSQGHPGGDNGELFF.